This T cell receptor beta chain was found in a study of shared T cell receptors in the human thymus. The repertoire was sequenced with immunoSEQ multiplex PCR; TCRdb's copy has only in-frame clones and lacks some. The repertoire has hundreds of thousands of clones, approximately 83% of them found once; the top ten carry roughly 0.01%. The CDR3 is 14 residues long. V lost 4 bases and J lost 0, with 9 bases in between. Germline V gives CDR1 MNHEY, CDR2 SMNVEV (reference sequence). The data also belong to a second study, concerning human thymus T cells. In that study: Thymus pieces cut out during corrective heart surgery were the tissue that was used. Blood and thymic repertoires both appeared biased in V and J gene usage.

Specimen: thymocytes. The chain employs TRBV27 and TRBJ1-1; possible D gene TRBD1, 6 bases. This TCR was recovered from a girl under two years old with a congenital heart defect. CDR3 in amino acids: CASSWGQVNTEAFF. The CDR3, as DNA: TGTGCCAGCAGTTGGGGGCAGGTGAACACTGAAGCTTTCTTT.